This T cell receptor beta chain was identified during a study of metastatic and nonmetastatic thyroid tumors. No patient had received any treatment before thyroid surgery. Via MiXCR, TCRdb re-called the PCR reads. The sample includes approximately 42,000 clones, 20% to 25% of them seen just once. J lost 8 bases, V lost 4 bases, and 14 bases had no gene match. The CDR3 spans 16 residues. CDR1 MDHEN and CDR2 SYDVKM come from the germline V gene. This receptor was taken from a female donor with papillary thyroid cancer or a benign thyroid nodule (not recorded which). Some clones in this sample may be carry-over from other donors' samples. The genes are TRBV28 and TRBJ2-1; 7 nucleotides line up with TRBD2. Sequenced: tumor tissue. CDR3 nucleotide sequence: TGTGCCAGCAGTTCCCTGGCAGGATGGGACTATTATGAGCAGTTCTTC. The encoded protein is CASSSLAGWDYYEQFF.